The T cell receptor beta chain described here comes from a study of blood T cell repertoires in COVID-19 (dated by TCRdb to about 2020). In terms of the full investigation: Samples covering the acute and convalescent phases of COVID-19 were provided by collaborators in the United States, Italy and Spain. The prospective study material was composed of cDNA or gDNA derived from T cells, B-cell-depleted T cells, or PBMCs. Subjects who had been exposed to COVID-19, were actively infected with it, or had recovered from it provided the deeply sampled blood TCRbeta repertoires that made up the dataset. A freely available public database, intended as a resource for researchers studying the immune response to SARS-CoV-2, is where the repertoires were released. Samples were obtained from the ongoing ImmuneRACE study (first 160 participants) and from about 1,300 subjects provided by 6 global collaborators. A de-identified subject ID, COVID-19 status, age in years and sex were almost always included in the sample metadata. Where available, HLA class I and class II types were obtained from metadata supplied by the sample provider rather than from assay-based typing.

The paper's findings and limits, for the study overall: Clinical and demographic metadata were provided uncurated, with the amount varying by source and participant.

At one collaborating source in Seattle, patients were enrolled during active infection and were followed longitudinally through the course of disease. Collaborating institutions collected whole blood in K2EDTA tubes following their own protocols. For TCRbeta analysis, collaborator samples were shipped as frozen whole blood, as isolated PBMCs, or as DNA extracted from either sample type. TCRbeta CDR3 regions were amplified from genomic DNA by means of the immunoSEQ Assay, a bias-controlled multiplex PCR. The source study handled its data this way. The number of nucleated cells in each sample was estimated by amplification of reference gene primers within the assay. To quantify the absolute abundance of each unique TCRbeta CDR3 rearrangement, sequence reads were collapsed and filtered. For each sample, productive Simpson clonality was calculated as the square root of Simpson's diversity index across productive rearrangements. TCRdb mirrors the immuneACCESS table, restricted to in-frame sequences. Some clones are absent from its copies; in checked studies, under half trace to an unresolved V gene, and the reason for the others is unknown. That table gives V, J and clone size, and the DNA gave D and trimming. The sample table holds over 45,000 clones, of which roughly 87% were seen once. The ten biggest clones cover 3.5% to 4% of the sample.

V gives up 2 bases and J gives up 1 base, and the segment between their germline ends measures 7 bases. The CDR3 starts with the cysteine, ends with the phenylalanine, and has 14 residues. This entry keeps only the CDR3 DNA: 42 bases, framed from base 1. CDR1 and CDR2 were assigned from the germline V gene as MDHEN and SYDVKM. Comment on this clone: This receptor's antigen is unknown. No base quality information exists; no much larger clone differs at one position.

The sample comprised peripheral blood. The clonotype comes from a man in his forties with COVID-19, enrolled during active disease. The V and J segments used are TRBV28 and TRBJ2-3; the D gene is perhaps TRBD2, on 5 matching bases. The DNA reads as follows: TGTGCCAGCAGTTTAGGACTCGGCACAGATACGCAGTATTTT. This translates into CASSLGLGTDTQYF.